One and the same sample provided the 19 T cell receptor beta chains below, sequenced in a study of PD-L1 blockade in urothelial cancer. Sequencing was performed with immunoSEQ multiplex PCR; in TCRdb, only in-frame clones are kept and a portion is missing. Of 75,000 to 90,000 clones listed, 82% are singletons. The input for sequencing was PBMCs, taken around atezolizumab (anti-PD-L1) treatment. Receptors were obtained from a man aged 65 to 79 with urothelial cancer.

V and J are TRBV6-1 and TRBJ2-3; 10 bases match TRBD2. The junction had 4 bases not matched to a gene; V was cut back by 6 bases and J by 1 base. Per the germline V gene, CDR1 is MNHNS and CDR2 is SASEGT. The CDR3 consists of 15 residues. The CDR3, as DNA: TGTGCCAGCAGCCCGGGGACTAGCGGCACAGATACGCAGTATTTT. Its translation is CASSPGTSGTDTQYF.

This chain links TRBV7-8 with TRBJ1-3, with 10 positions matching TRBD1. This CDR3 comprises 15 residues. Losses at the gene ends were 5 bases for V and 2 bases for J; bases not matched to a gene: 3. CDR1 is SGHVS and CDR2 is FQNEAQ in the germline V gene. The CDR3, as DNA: TGTGCCAGCAGCGCCGGGACAGGGGCTGGAAACACCATATATTTT. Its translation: CASSAGTGAGNTIYF.

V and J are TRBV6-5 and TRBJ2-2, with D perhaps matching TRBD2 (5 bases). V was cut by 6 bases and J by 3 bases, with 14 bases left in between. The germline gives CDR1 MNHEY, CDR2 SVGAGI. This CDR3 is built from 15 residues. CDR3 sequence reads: CASRTGIPHTGELFF. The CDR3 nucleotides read TGTGCCAGCAGAACCGGGATCCCCCACACCGGGGAGCTGTTTTTT.

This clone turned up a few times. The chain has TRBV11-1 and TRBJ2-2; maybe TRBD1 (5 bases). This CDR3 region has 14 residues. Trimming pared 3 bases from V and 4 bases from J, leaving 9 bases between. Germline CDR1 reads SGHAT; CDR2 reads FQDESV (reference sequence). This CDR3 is CASSFSRATGELFF. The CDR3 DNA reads TGTGCCAGCAGCTTTTCCAGGGCCACCGGGGAGCTGTTTTTT.

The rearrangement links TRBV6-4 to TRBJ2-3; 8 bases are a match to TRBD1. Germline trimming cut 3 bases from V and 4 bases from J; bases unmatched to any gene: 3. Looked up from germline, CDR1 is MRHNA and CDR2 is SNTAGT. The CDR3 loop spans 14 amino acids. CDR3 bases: TGTGCCAGCAGTGAAGGACAGGGTTCAGATACGCAGTATTTT. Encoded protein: CASSEGQGSDTQYF.

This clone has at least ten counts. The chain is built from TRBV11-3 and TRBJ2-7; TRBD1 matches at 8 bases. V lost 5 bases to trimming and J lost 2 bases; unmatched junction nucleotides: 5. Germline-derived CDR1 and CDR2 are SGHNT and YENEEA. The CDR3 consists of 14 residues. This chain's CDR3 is CASSLRDRPYEQYF. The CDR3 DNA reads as TGTGCCAGCAGCCTCCGGGACAGGCCCTACGAGCAGTACTTC.

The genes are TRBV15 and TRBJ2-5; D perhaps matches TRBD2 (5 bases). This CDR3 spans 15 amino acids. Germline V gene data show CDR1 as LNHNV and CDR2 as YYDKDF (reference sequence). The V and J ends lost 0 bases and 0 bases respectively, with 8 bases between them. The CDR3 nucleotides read TGTGCCACCAGCAGAGATCGGGGTTACCAAGAGACCCAGTACTTC. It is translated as CATSRDRGYQETQYF.

The CDR3, as DNA: TGTGCCACCTCGACAGGGTCGGTTGAAAAACTGTTTTTT. As protein: CATSTGSVEKLFF. The chain recombines TRBV25-1 with TRBJ1-4; 7 nucleotides align to TRBD1. The CDR3 consists of 13 residues. Trimming cost V 10 bases and J 7 bases; bases outside gene matches: 9. The V gene's germline CDR1 is MGHDK and CDR2 SYGVNS.

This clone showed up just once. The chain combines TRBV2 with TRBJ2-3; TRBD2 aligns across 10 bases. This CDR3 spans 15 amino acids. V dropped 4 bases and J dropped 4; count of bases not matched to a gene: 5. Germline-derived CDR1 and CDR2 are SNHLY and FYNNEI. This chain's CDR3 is CASSALAGASDTQYF. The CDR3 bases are TGTGCCAGCAGTGCCCTAGCGGGAGCATCAGATACGCAGTATTTT.

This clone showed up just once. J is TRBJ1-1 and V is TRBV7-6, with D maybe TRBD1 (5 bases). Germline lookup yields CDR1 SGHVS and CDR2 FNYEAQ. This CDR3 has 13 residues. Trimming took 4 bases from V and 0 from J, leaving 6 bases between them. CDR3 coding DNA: TGTGCCAGCAGCTCGACAGTGAACACTGAAGCTTTCTTT. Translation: CASSSTVNTEAFF.

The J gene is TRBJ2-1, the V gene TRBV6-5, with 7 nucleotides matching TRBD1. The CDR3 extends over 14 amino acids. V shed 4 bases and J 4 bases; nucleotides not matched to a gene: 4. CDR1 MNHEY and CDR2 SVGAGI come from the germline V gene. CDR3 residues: CASSSGQVYNEQFF. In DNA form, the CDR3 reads TGTGCCAGCAGTTCCGGACAGGTGTACAATGAGCAGTTCTTC.

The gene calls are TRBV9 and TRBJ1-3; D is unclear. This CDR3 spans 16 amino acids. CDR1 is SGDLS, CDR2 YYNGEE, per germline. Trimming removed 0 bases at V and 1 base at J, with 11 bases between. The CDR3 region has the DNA TGTGCCAGCAGCGTAGCCCTCCCGGGTTCTGGAAACACCATATATTTT. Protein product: CASSVALPGSGNTIYF.

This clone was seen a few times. CDR3 protein: CASSRRQMQGSNEQFF. Here the CDR3 DNA reads TGTGCCAGCAGCCGAAGACAAATGCAGGGATCGAATGAGCAGTTCTTC. The rearrangement joins TRBV11-3 to TRBJ2-1, with D perhaps matching TRBD1 (5 bases). CDR1 is SGHNT, CDR2 YENEEA, per germline. This CDR3 is 16 amino acids long. With 5 bases removed from V and 7 bases from J, the gap between germline ends came to 21 bases.

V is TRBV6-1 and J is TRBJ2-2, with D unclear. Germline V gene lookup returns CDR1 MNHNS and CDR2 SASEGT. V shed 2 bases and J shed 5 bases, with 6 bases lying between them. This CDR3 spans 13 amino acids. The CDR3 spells CASSESGTGELFF. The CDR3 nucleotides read TGTGCCAGCAGTGAATCCGGTACCGGGGAGCTGTTTTTT.

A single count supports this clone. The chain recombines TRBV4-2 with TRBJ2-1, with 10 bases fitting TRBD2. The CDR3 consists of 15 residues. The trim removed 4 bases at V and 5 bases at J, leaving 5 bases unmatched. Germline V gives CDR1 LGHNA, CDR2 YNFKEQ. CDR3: CASSPGLADHNEQFF. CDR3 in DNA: TGTGCCAGCAGCCCCGGACTAGCGGACCACAATGAGCAGTTCTTC.

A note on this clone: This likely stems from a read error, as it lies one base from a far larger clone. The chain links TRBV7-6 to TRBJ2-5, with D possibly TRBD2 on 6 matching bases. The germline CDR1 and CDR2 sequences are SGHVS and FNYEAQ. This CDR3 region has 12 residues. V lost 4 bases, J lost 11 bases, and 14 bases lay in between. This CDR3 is CASSSTGDEQYF. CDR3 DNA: TGTGCCAGCAGCTCGACGGGGGACGAACAGTACTTC.

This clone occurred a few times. The CDR3 DNA reads as TGTGCCAGCAGCGTAGGCGGGACAGGGAGACTATTTGACTATGGCTACACCTTC. It specifies CASSVGGTGRLFDYGYTF. The chain joins TRBV9 to TRBJ1-2; 9 bases line up with TRBD1. J lost 3 bases, V lost 0 bases, and 12 bases had no gene match. Germline V gene data show CDR1 as SGDLS and CDR2 as YYNGEE. The CDR3 has 18 amino acids.

The CDR3 loop is CASSITGTAGNTIYF. CDR3 in DNA: TGTGCCAGTAGTATAACTGGGACAGCTGGAAACACCATATATTTT. The chain couples TRBV19 to TRBJ1-3; 7 bases agree with TRBD1. There are 15 residues in the CDR3. V lost 2 bases and J lost 2; bases outside the gene matches: 3. The germline gives CDR1 LNHDA, CDR2 SQIVND (reference sequence).

This chain's CDR3 is CASSLGSGGATDTQYF. DNA of the CDR3: TGTGCCAGCAGCTTGGGAAGCGGGGGGGCAACAGATACGCAGTATTTT. This chain connects TRBV5-4 to TRBJ2-3; 10 nucleotides align to TRBD2. This CDR3 is 16 amino acids long. V was clipped by 0 bases and J by 3 bases; unmatched bases: 4. Per germline, CDR1 SGHNT and CDR2 YYREEE (reference sequence).